This T cell receptor (beta chain) was observed in a study of control samples from healthy donors and cancer patients. The CDR3 has 16 amino acids. With 3 bases removed from V and 0 bases from J, the gap between germline ends came to 9 bases. The germline V gene has CDR1 MNHEY and CDR2 SVGAGI. Produced via immunoSEQ multiplex PCR; TCRdb's table is partial and in-frame only. The table has approximately 140,000 clones, around 85% seen once. Sequenced: blood. The chain is built from TRBV6-5 and TRBJ1-6; no clear D gene. The clonotype was recovered from a woman in her twenties or thirties in good health. The CDR3 here is CASSYSGSSYNSPLHF. DNA of the CDR3: TGTGCCAGCAGTTATAGCGGGAGCTCCTATAATTCACCCCTCCACTTT.